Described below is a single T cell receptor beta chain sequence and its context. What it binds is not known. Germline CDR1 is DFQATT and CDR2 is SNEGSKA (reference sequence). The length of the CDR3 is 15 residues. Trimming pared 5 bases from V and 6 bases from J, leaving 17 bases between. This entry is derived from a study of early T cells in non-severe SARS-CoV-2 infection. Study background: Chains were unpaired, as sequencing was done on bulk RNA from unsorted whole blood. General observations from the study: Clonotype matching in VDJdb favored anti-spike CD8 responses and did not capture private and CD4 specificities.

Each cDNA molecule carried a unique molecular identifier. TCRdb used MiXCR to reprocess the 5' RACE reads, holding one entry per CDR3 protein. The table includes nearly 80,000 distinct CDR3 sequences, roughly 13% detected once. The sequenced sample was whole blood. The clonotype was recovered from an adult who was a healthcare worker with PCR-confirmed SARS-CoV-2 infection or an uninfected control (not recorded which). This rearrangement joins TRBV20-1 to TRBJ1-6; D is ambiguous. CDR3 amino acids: CSAPPDGRGNSPLHF. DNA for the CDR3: TGCAGTGCTCCTCCTGACGGGCGAGGTAATTCACCCCTCCACTTT.